These T cell receptor beta chains were read from a single sample in a study of blood T cell repertoires in COVID-19. Repertoires were generated with immunoSEQ multiplex PCR, while TCRdb's copy carries only in-frame clones and drops some. The profile shows around 150,000 clones, 80% to 90% of them singletons. Sequenced: PBMCs or T cells enriched from blood (not recorded which). These receptors were taken from a man in his forties or fifties who had recovered from COVID-19. Each CDR3 is given with its conserved first and last residue. The D gene is left open where the match is weak. Clone size appears in some rows only: once, few, many, or a class for an expanded clone.

J,size,D,V,CDR3,DNA
TRBJ2-3,NA,NA,TRBV10-3,CAISDQGTSTDTQYF,TGTGCCATCAGTGATCAGGGAACAAGCACAGATACGCAGTATTTT
TRBJ2-3,NA,TRBD1,TRBV7-3,CASSQGVGADTQYF,TGTGCCAGCTCCCAGGGGGTTGGTGCAGATACGCAGTATTTT
TRBJ2-5,NA,TRBD1,TRBV29-1,CSVLQGAGETQYF,TGCAGCGTCCTACAGGGGGCGGGGGAGACCCAGTACTTC
TRBJ1-4,NA,TRBD1,TRBV11-2,CASSLAGQGVAGKLFF,TGTGCCAGCAGCTTAGCGGGACAGGGGGTCGCTGGAAAACTGTTTTTT
TRBJ2-1,NA,TRBD1,TRBV14,CASSPGQGGFHEQFF,TGTGCCAGCAGCCCCGGACAGGGTGGGTTCCATGAGCAGTTCTTC
TRBJ1-5,NA,TRBD1,TRBV2,CASSEIGVGGYQPQHF,TGTGCCAGCAGTGAAATCGGGGTAGGGGGCTATCAGCCCCAGCATTTT
TRBJ2-3,NA,NA,TRBV6-5,CASIKGGAGDTQYF,TGTGCCAGCATAAAAGGGGGGGCCGGGGATACGCAGTATTTT
TRBJ2-1,NA,NA,TRBV7-9,CALNRAGIEQFF,TGTGCCCTTAACAGGGCTGGCATTGAGCAGTTCTTC
TRBJ2-5,NA,NA,TRBV7-2,CASSLDSSPPARETQYF,TGTGCCAGCAGCCTGGACAGCTCCCCGCCAGCCAGGGAGACCCAGTACTTC
TRBJ1-2,NA,NA,TRBV7-9,CASSLVAGINYGYTF,TGTGCCAGCAGCTTAGTGGCGGGGATTAACTATGGCTACACCTTC
TRBJ1-2,NA,NA,TRBV15,CATSRERWGDGYTF,TGTGCCACCAGCAGAGAGAGATGGGGGGATGGCTACACCTTC
TRBJ2-7,NA,NA,TRBV7-6,CASSLGPEYEQYF,TGTGCCAGCAGCTTAGGTCCAGAATACGAGCAGTACTTC
TRBJ2-3,NA,TRBD2,TRBV7-2,CASSITSGALVSTQYF,TGTGCCAGCAGCATTACTAGCGGGGCCCTTGTGAGTACGCAGTATTTT
TRBJ1-1,NA,TRBD1,TRBV2,CASRRDSWNTEAFF,TGTGCCAGCAGGAGGGACAGTTGGAACACTGAAGCTTTCTTT
TRBJ1-2,few,NA,TRBV29-1,CSVWAGTTNYGYTF,TGCAGCGTTTGGGCCGGAACCACTAACTATGGCTACACCTTC
TRBJ2-5,NA,TRBD2,TRBV30,CAWSPGGIRETQYF,TGTGCCTGGAGCCCGGGGGGGATCCGAGAGACCCAGTACTTC
TRBJ1-2,NA,NA,TRBV3-1/TRBV3-2,CASSQSGSYGYTF,TGTGCCAGCAGCCAGTCGGGGAGCTATGGCTACACCTTC
TRBJ1-3,NA,NA,TRBV19,CASSTRGSSGNTIYF,TGTGCCAGTAGTACCCGGGGGAGCTCTGGAAACACCATATATTTT
TRBJ2-1,once,TRBD2,TRBV7-3,CASSTSLAGYNEQFF,TGTGCCAGCAGCACCTCCCTAGCGGGCTACAATGAGCAGTTCTTC
TRBJ1-1,NA,NA,TRBV27,CASRGDLRGMNTEAFF,TGTGCCAGCAGGGGAGACCTTAGAGGGATGAACACTGAAGCTTTCTTT
TRBJ2-7,NA,NA,TRBV6-1,CASSERSYEQYF,TGTGCCAGCAGTGAGCGGTCCTACGAGCAGTACTTC
TRBJ2-5,NA,TRBD2,TRBV7-3,CASSLEGSGGRETQYF,TGTGCCAGCAGCTTAGAGGGTAGCGGGGGACGTGAGACCCAGTACTTC
TRBJ2-3,once,NA,TRBV12-5,CASGLVVGGSTDTQYF,TGTGCTAGTGGTTTGGTGGTGGGGGGAAGCACAGATACGCAGTATTTT
TRBJ2-7,NA,NA,TRBV6-5,CASSYGRGRGEQYF,TGTGCCAGCAGTTACGGGCGGGGGCGAGGGGAGCAGTACTTC
TRBJ1-5,NA,NA,TRBV6-5,CASAPGQTYNQPQHF,TGTGCCAGCGCTCCAGGCCAGACGTACAATCAGCCCCAGCATTTT
TRBJ1-2,NA,NA,TRBV7-2,CASSYDKGRRYGYTF,TGTGCCAGCAGCTACGACAAGGGCAGGAGGTATGGCTACACCTTC
TRBJ2-5,NA,NA,TRBV19,CASSITGSGETQYF,TGTGCCAGTAGTATAACAGGGAGTGGGGAGACCCAGTACTTC
TRBJ2-7,NA,NA,TRBV5-4,CASSYRDTTYEQYF,TGTGCCAGCAGCTACCGGGACACAACCTACGAGCAGTACTTC
TRBJ2-1,NA,TRBD2,TRBV18,CASSPLRLSGANNEQFF,TGTGCCAGCTCACCACTTCGGCTTAGCGGGGCCAACAATGAGCAGTTCTTC
TRBJ1-1,NA,NA,TRBV4-3,CASSQGAPGGVTEAFF,TGCGCCAGCAGCCAAGGGGCCCCTGGGGGGGTTACTGAAGCTTTCTTT
TRBJ1-4,once,TRBD1,TRBV11-2,CASSPGTGVSWEKLFF,TGTGCCAGCAGCCCCGGGACAGGGGTTTCTTGGGAAAAACTGTTTTTT
TRBJ1-5,NA,NA,TRBV19,CASSIMARAAYSNQPQHF,TGTGCCAGTAGTATTATGGCCAGGGCGGCTTATAGCAATCAGCCCCAGCATTTT
TRBJ1-2,NA,NA,TRBV6-1,CASSENSDTGYTF,TGTGCCAGCAGTGAAAATTCGGACACCGGCTACACCTTC
TRBJ1-4,once,NA,TRBV5-1,CASRLGGSNEKLFF,TGCGCCAGCAGATTAGGCGGTTCTAATGAAAAACTGTTTTTT
TRBJ1-4,NA,TRBD1,TRBV19,CASSIRQGAYEKLFF,TGTGCCAGTAGTATACGACAGGGGGCTTATGAAAAACTGTTTTTT
TRBJ1-4,NA,TRBD1,TRBV5-5,CASSLAPGQGEKLFF,TGTGCCAGCAGCTTGGCCCCAGGACAGGGCGAAAAACTGTTTTTT
TRBJ2-1,NA,NA,TRBV29-1,CSVGRGGLYNEQFF,TGCAGCGTTGGTAGGGGGGGCCTATACAATGAGCAGTTCTTC
TRBJ2-7,few,NA,TRBV4-1,CASSQEAGYEQYF,TGCGCCAGCAGCCAAGAAGCCGGCTACGAGCAGTACTTC
TRBJ1-1,NA,NA,TRBV9,CASSLEQGVEAFF,TGTGCCAGCAGCCTAGAACAGGGAGTTGAAGCTTTCTTT
TRBJ2-5,NA,NA,TRBV12-3/TRBV12-4,CASNESGRETQYF,TGTGCCAGCAACGAATCGGGGAGGGAGACCCAGTACTTC
TRBJ2-5,NA,TRBD2,TRBV11-3,CASSPRSGGETQYF,TGTGCCAGCAGCCCCCGTAGCGGGGGAGAGACCCAGTACTTC
TRBJ2-1,NA,NA,TRBV19,CASSTSSYNEQFF,TGTGCCAGTAGTACCTCCTCCTACAATGAGCAGTTCTTC
TRBJ1-5,NA,NA,TRBV5-1,CASRNNSNQPQHF,TGCGCCAGCAGGAACAATAGCAATCAGCCCCAGCATTTT
TRBJ1-3,once,NA,TRBV27,CASSLKQGGNTIYF,TGTGCCAGCAGTTTAAAACAGGGAGGGAACACCATATATTTT
TRBJ2-2,NA,NA,TRBV2,CASSEDRWGSGELFF,TGTGCCAGCAGTGAAGACAGGTGGGGTTCCGGGGAGCTGTTTTTT
TRBJ2-1,NA,NA,TRBV12-3/TRBV12-4,CASSLLQPNEQFF,TGTGCCAGCAGTTTACTACAGCCCAATGAGCAGTTCTTC
TRBJ2-7,once,TRBD2,TRBV10-2,CASRKSGAGTYEQYF,TGCGCCAGCAGGAAGAGCGGGGCGGGAACCTACGAGCAGTACTTC
TRBJ2-7,NA,TRBD2,TRBV7-2,CASSSPPLAGGNPYEQYF,TGTGCCAGCAGCTCCCCTCCCCTAGCGGGGGGCAACCCCTACGAGCAGTACTTC
TRBJ1-6,few,NA,TRBV6-6,CASTQSSYNSPLHF,TGTGCCAGCACACAAAGCTCCTATAATTCACCCCTCCACTTT
TRBJ2-5,NA,TRBD2,TRBV14,CASSQNLLAGAQETQYF,TGTGCCAGCAGCCAAAATCTTCTAGCGGGGGCCCAAGAGACCCAGTACTTC
TRBJ1-3,few,NA,TRBV7-9,CASSFSGAGNTIYF,TGTGCCAGCAGCTTTTCCGGGGCTGGAAACACCATATATTTT
TRBJ1-5,NA,NA,TRBV7-6,CASSPGLAPNQPQHF,TGTGCCAGCAGTCCGGGGTTGGCCCCCAATCAGCCCCAGCATTTT
TRBJ2-7,NA,NA,TRBV4-2,CASSQVVRGTPSYEQYF,TGTGCCAGCAGCCAAGTTGTGCGGGGTACACCCTCCTACGAGCAGTACTTC
TRBJ2-7,NA,TRBD2,TRBV7-2,CASSLVEGRGYEQYF,TGTGCCAGCAGCTTAGTTGAGGGGAGGGGCTACGAGCAGTACTTC
TRBJ1-6,NA,NA,TRBV30,CAWSELGSPLHF,TGTGCCTGGAGTGAGCTAGGTTCACCCCTCCACTTT
TRBJ2-5,NA,TRBD2,TRBV29-1,CSVGKRGGQETQYF,TGCAGCGTTGGGAAGCGGGGGGGCCAAGAGACCCAGTACTTC
TRBJ1-3,few,NA,TRBV2,CASSEAQGYRSGNTIYF,TGTGCCAGCAGTGAAGCGCAGGGCTACCGCTCTGGAAACACCATATATTTT
TRBJ1-1,NA,NA,TRBV12-3/TRBV12-4,CASSLQVNTEAFF,TGTGCCAGCAGTCTACAGGTGAACACTGAAGCTTTCTTT